Described below is a single TCR beta chain sequence and its context. Unique molecular identifiers were incorporated when the TCRbeta library was constructed. Each CDR3 protein gets one entry after TCRdb re-called the PCR reads with MiXCR. The table has some 280,000 distinct CDR3 sequences, around 9.6% seen once. These data are taken from a study of T-cell reconstitution after alpha-beta-depleted transplantation in children. J was trimmed by 5 bases and V by 6 bases; bases with no gene match: 4. Germline V gene lookup returns CDR1 KGHSH and CDR2 LQKENI. The CDR3 totals 14 residues. This clonotype originated in a human donor who donated a stem cell graft to a child with SCID. This sample comprised PBMCs from the stem cell graft donor, obtained from the stem cell graft. The gene calls are TRBV18 and TRBJ2-3, with 11 bases fitting TRBD1. CDR3 region: CASSGQGAQDTQYF. The CDR3 coding sequence is TGTGCCAGCTCCGGACAGGGGGCGCAAGATACGCAGTATTTT.